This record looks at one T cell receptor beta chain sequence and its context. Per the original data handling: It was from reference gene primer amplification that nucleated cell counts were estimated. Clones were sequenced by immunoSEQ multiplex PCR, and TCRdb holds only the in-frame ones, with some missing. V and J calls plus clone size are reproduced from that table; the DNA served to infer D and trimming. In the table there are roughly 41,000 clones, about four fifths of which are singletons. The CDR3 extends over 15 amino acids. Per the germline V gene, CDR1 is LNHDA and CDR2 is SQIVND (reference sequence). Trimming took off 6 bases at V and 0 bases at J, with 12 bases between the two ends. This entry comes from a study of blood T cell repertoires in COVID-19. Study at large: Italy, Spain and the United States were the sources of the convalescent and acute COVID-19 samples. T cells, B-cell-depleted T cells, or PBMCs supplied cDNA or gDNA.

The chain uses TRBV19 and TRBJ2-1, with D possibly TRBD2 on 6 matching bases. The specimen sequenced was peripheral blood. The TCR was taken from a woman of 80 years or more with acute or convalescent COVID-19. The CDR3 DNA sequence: TGTGCCAGTAGGTCCGACGGGAGCTCCTACAATGAGCAGTTCTTC. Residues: CASRSDGSSYNEQFF.